This TCR beta chain originates from a study of patients and donors after allogeneic stem cell transplantation. One entry per CDR3 protein, called by TCRdb with MiXCR from the RT-PCR reads. The data hold hundreds of thousands of distinct CDR3 sequences, with 16% observed a single time. This clonotype turned up a few times. Germline V lookup: CDR1 MGHRA, CDR2 YSYEKL. V shed 1 base and J shed 4 bases, with 11 bases lying between them. The CDR3 contains 15 residues. The sequencing input was blood, either unsorted or a sorted T cell fraction (not recorded which). The receptor was derived from a human donor who was either an allogeneic HSCT recipient or a stem cell or donor lymphocyte infusion donor (not recorded which). It is not recorded whose cells these are; they may come from a transplant donor. The chain is built from TRBV4-1 and TRBJ2-1; no firm D call. The CDR3 is CASSQVLPPYNEQFF. The CDR3 nucleotides read TGCGCCAGCAGCCAAGTACTACCCCCTTACAATGAGCAGTTCTTC.